This T cell receptor (beta chain) was captured by sequencing in a study of T cell repertoires in cytomegalovirus infection. TCRdb recomputed calls from the reads with MiXCR, one row per CDR3 protein. This sample has hundreds of thousands of distinct CDR3 sequences, with about 42% found just once. With 6 bases clipped from V and 7 bases from J, the junction kept 15 bases outside the gene matches. This CDR3 has 16 residues. On this clonotype: Its specificity is unknown.

Study-wide findings and caveats: What dominated the ex vivo response were HLA-C-restricted CMV-specific TCR beta clonotypes.

The V call is TRBV12-3 or TRBV12-4, the J call TRBJ1-5, with 7 bases that match TRBD1. The source is a human donor in good health (CMV status not recorded). Some clones in this sample may be carry-over from other donors' samples. This specimen consisted of cultured PBMCs, obtained from culture after CMV antigen stimulation. The DNA of the CDR3 is TGTGCCAGCAGCCATAAGAGGATAGGGGGCCGGCAGCCCCAGCATTTT. This translates into CASSHKRIGGRQPQHF.